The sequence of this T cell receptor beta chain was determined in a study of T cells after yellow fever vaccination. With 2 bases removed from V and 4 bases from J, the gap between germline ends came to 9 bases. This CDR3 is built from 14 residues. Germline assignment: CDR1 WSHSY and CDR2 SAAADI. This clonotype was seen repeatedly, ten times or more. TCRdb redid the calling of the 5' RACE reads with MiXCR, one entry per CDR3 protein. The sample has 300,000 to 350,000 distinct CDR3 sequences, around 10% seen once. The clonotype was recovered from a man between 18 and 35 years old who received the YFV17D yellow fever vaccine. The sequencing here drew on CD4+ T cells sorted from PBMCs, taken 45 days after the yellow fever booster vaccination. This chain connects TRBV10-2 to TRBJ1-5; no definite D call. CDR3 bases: TGCGCCAGCAGTGAGAGTCACCTTAATCAGCCCCAGCATTTT. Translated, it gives CASSESHLNQPQHF.